Included here is one T cell receptor (beta chain) sequence, with context. Its specificity is unknown. This specimen belongs to a study of human CD8 memory T cell subsets. Study-level points and caveats: The T cell repertoires of the stem-like memory and precursor exhausted subsets exhibited minimal overlap with one another.

This CDR3 contains 13 residues. Per germline, CDR1 MDHEN and CDR2 SYDVKM. Investigators built TCR beta libraries using UMI-labeled 5' RACE. TCRdb reanalyzed the 5' RACE reads and collapses them to one entry per CDR3 protein, without DNA. The sample totals approximately 9,300 distinct CDR3 sequences. Sequences were obtained from CD8+ T cells from PBMCs. This clonotype was obtained from a human donor in good health. The V call is TRBV28, the J call TRBJ2-7; absent DNA, TCRdb's TRBD1 call cannot be checked. The chain's CDR3 is CASSTGSSYEQYF.